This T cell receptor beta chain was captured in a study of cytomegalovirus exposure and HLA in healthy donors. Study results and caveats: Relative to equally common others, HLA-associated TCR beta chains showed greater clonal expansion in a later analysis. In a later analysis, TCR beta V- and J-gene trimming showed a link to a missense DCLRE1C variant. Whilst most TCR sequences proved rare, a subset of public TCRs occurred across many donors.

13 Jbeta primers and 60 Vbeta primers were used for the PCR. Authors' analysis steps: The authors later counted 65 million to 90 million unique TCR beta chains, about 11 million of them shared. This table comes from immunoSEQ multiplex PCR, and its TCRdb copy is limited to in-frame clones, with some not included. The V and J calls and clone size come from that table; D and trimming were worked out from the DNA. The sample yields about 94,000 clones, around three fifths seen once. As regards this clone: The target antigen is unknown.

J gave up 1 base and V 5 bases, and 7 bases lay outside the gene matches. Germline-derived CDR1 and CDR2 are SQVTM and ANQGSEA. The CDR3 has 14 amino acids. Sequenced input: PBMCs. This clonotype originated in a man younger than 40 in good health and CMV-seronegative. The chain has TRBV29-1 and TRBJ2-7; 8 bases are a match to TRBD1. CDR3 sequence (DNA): TGCAGCGTTCTCTCCAGGACAGGGTCCTACGAGCAGTACTTC. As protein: CSVLSRTGSYEQYF.